This T cell receptor (beta chain) was observed in a study of T cells after yellow fever vaccination (dated by TCRdb to the late 2010s). For the wider study: The SMART-Seq v4 Ultra Low Input RNA kit was used to prepare libraries from fractions with low cell numbers. Two healthy male donors, one aged 18 to 30 and one aged 30 to 40 years, made up the cohort. Blood was drawn at multiple timepoints before and after primary and secondary immunization, with bulk PBMC replicates and cell subsets isolated. To track T-cell clones before and after primary and booster YFV17D yellow fever vaccination, bulk TCR alpha and beta repertoires were sequenced longitudinally.

Per the germline V gene (reference sequence), DFQATT is the CDR1 and SNEGSKA is the CDR2. Germline trimming: 3 bases from V, 9 bases from J; junction bases outside gene matches: 6. The CDR3 contains 13 residues, cysteine and phenylalanine counted. CDR3 DNA only is kept here, 39 bases in frame from base 1. The sample's treatment or condition label, decoded: live attenuated yellow fever vaccine strain. At every blood-draw timepoint, two biological replicates of bulk PBMCs were collected. PBMCs were isolated from peripheral blood using a standard Ficoll-Paque protocol. RNA was extracted with TriZol from bulk PBMCs, CD4 and CD8 fractions, and dextramer-positive and dextramer-negative fractions. This clonotype was seen more than once but under ten times. Its antigen is still unknown. One base away there is no much larger clone; base qualities are not given. General study outcomes and caveats: Because abundant contaminating clonotypes from the bulk population could be contained in FACS-sorted repertoires, computational filtering was required. A small fraction of clonotypes showed up in both the CD4 and CD8 compartments, probably as a result of convergent recombination. After the booster, most of the clones that had expanded following primary vaccination were detected again (almost 98% of CD4 and around 90% of CD8), which suggests that memory was broadly maintained. Only a couple of donors were included in the study, so the extent to which the findings can be generalized is limited. Compared with the primary T-cell response, the secondary T-cell response was faster but weaker, reaching its peak on day 5 rather than on day 15.

Synthesis of TCR cDNA relied on 5'RACE template switching, a step that introduced a universal primer site along with unique molecular identifiers. Priming of cDNA synthesis was performed from both the TCR alpha and TCR beta constant segments. Two PCR steps were used to amplify libraries, with sample barcodes and sequencing adapters being added in the second step. Sequencing of the libraries was done on either Illumina HiSeq 2500 (2x100 bp) or NovaSeq (2x150 bp). From the authors' description of their analysis: MIGEC was used to demultiplex reads and collapse the reads into UMI consensus sequences, and MiXCR was used for V(D)J alignment. Using edgeR on replicate PBMC samples, clonotypes were called vaccine-responding if FDR was below 0.01 and the log2 fold change was above 5 up to day 15. Bulk clonotypes were assigned CD4 or CD8 identity according to which sequenced CD4 or CD8 repertoire held them at higher abundance. TCRdb cleaned the public reads at Q25 with fastp, built clones with MiXCR and kept in-frame beta chains. Every distinct CDR3 protein forms one entry, paired with its most common genes and DNA. In this record, the V and J calls reflect TCRdb's handling and not the investigators' own analysis. Here the sample has hundreds of thousands of distinct CDR3 sequences; about 12% occur a single time. More than 12% of the sample goes to the ten largest clones.

The TCR originated in a man aged 30 to 45 who received the YFV17D yellow fever vaccine. This chain is built from TRBV20-1 and TRBJ2-1; TRBD2 matches 9 bases in the middle. The sequencing used PBMCs, collected on the day of the yellow fever booster vaccination. The CDR3 reads CSARGLALGEQFF. The nucleotide sequence is TGCAGTGCTAGGGGACTAGCTCTCGGTGAGCAGTTCTTC.